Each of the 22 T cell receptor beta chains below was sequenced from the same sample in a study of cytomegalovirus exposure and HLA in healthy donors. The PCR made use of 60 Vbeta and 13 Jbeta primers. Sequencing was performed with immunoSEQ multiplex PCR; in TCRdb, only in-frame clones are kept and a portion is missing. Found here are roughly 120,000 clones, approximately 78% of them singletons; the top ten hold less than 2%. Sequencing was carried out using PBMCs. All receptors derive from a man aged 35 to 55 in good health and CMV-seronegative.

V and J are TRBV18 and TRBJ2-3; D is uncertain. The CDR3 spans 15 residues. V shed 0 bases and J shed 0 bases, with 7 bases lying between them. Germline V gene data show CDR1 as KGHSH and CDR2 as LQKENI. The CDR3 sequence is CASSPPSSSTDTQYF. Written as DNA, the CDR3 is TGTGCCAGCTCACCACCCAGTTCTAGCACAGATACGCAGTATTTT.

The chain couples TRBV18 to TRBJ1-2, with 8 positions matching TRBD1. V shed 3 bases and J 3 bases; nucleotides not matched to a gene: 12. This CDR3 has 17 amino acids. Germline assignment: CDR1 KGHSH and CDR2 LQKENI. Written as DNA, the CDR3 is TGTGCCAGCTCACCCCTCCCGCAGGGGGCGGAGGACTATGGCTACACCTTC. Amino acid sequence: CASSPLPQGAEDYGYTF.

The CDR3 DNA reads as TGTGCCAGCAGCGAGTTGGGGGCCGCCTCAGATACGCAGTATTTT. It codes for CASSELGAASDTQYF. The chain links TRBV14 to TRBJ2-3; D perhaps matches TRBD1 (6 bases). Trimming removed 5 bases at V and 4 bases at J, with 16 bases between. Germline CDR1 is SGHDN and CDR2 is FVKESK. The CDR3 has 15 residues.

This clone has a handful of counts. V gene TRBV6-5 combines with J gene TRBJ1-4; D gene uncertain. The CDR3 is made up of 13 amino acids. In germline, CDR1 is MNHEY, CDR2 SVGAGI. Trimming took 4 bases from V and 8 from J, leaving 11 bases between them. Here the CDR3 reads CASSLGEREKLFF. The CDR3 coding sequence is TGTGCCAGCAGTTTAGGAGAGAGGGAAAAACTGTTTTTT.

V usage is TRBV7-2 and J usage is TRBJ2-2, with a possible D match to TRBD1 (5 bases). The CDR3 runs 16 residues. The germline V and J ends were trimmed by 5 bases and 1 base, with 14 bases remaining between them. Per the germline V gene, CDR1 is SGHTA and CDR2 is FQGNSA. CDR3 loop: CASSPRTQGNTGELFF. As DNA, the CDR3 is TGTGCCAGCAGCCCAAGGACCCAGGGGAACACCGGGGAGCTGTTTTTT.

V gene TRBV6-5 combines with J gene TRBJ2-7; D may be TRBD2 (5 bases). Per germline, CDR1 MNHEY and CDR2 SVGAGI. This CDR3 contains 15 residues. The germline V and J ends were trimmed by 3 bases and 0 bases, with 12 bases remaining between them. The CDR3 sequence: CASSYEGGYSYEQYF. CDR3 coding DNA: TGTGCCAGCAGTTATGAGGGCGGGTACTCCTACGAGCAGTACTTC.

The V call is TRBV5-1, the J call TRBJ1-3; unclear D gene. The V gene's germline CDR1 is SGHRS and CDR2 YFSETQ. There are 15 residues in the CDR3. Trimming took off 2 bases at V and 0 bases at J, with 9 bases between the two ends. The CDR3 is CASSFGEISGNTIYF. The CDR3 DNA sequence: TGCGCCAGCAGCTTTGGGGAGATCTCTGGAAACACCATATATTTT.

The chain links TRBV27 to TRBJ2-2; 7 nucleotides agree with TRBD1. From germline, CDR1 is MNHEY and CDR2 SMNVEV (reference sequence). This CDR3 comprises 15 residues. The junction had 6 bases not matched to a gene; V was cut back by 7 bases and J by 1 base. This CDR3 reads CASTPQGRNTGELFF. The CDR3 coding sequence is TGTGCCAGCACCCCACAGGGGAGGAACACCGGGGAGCTGTTTTTT.

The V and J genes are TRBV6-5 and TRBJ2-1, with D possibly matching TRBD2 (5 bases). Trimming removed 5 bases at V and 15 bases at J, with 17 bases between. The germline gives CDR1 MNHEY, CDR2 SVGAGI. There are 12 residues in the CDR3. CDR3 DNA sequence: TGTGCCAGCAGTGACCACGGAGGCTTGTGGTTCTTC. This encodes CASSDHGGLWFF.

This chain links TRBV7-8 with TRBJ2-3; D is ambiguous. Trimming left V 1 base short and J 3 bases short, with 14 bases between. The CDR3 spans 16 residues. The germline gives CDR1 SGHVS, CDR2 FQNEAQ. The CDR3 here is CASSLVGRSGTDTQYF. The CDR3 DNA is TGTGCCAGCAGCTTAGTTGGGCGCTCTGGGACAGATACGCAGTATTTT.

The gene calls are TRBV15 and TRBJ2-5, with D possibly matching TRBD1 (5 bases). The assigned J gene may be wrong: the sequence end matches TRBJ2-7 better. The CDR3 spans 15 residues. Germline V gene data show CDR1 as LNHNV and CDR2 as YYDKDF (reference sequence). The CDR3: CATSREQDLSYEQYF. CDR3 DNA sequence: TGTGCCACCAGCAGAGAACAGGACCTCTCCTACGAGCAGTACTTC.

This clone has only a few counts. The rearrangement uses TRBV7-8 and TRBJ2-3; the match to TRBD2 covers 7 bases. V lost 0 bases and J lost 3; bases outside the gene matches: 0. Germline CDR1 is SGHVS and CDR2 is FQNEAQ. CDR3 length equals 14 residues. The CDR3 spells CASSLAGGTDTQYF. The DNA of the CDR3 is TGTGCCAGCAGCTTAGCGGGGGGGACAGATACGCAGTATTTT.

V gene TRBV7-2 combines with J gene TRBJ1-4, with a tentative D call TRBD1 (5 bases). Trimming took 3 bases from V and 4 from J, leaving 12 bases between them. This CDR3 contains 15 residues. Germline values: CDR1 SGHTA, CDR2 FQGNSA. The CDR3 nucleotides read TGTGCCAGCAGCTTTAGTCCAGGGATTAATGAAAAACTGTTTTTT. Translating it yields CASSFSPGINEKLFF.

DNA of the CDR3: TGTGCCAGCAATCAGGGGTTTACTGAAGCTTTCTTT. It translates to CASNQGFTEAFF. The chain carries TRBV2 and TRBJ1-1; D possibly corresponds to TRBD1 (6 bases). CDR3 length equals 12 residues. V lost 7 bases and J 5 bases, leaving 11 bases between the germline ends. CDR1 is SNHLY and CDR2 is FYNNEI in the germline V gene.

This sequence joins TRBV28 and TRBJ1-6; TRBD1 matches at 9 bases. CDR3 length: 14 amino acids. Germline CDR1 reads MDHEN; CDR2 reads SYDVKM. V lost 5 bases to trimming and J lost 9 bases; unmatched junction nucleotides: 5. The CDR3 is CASSRRDRVSPLHF. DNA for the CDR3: TGTGCCAGCAGTCGACGGGACAGGGTTTCACCCCTCCACTTT.

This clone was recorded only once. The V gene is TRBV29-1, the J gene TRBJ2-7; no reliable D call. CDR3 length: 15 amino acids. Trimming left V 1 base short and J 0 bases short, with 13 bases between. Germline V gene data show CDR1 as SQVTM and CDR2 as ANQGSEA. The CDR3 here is CSVEVQDLSSYEQYF. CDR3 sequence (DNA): TGCAGCGTTGAAGTTCAGGATTTAAGCTCCTACGAGCAGTACTTC.

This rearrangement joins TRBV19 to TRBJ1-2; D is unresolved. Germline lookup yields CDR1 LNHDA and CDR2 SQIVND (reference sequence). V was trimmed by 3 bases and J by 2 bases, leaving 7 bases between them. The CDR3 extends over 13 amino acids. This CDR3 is CASSMAGNYGYTF. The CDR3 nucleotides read TGTGCCAGTAGTATGGCAGGAAACTATGGCTACACCTTC.

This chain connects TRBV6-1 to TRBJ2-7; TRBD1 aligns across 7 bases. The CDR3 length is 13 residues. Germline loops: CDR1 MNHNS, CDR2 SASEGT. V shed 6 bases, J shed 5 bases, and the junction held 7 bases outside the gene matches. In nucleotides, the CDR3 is TGTGCCAGCAGGGGACAGACTTCCGACGAGCAGTACTTC. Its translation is CASRGQTSDEQYF.

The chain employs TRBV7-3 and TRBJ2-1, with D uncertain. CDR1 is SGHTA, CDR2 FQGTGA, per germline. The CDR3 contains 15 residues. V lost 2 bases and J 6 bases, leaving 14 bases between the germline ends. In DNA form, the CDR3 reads TGTGCCAGCAGCTTACGCGGCGGCGGTGGCAATGAGCAGTTCTTC. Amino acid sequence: CASSLRGGGGNEQFF.

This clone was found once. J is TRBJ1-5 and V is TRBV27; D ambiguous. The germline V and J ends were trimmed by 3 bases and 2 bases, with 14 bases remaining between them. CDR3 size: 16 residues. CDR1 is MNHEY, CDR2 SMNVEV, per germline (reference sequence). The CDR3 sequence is CASSLRLSMGNQPQHF. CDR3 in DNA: TGTGCCAGCAGTTTGAGGTTAAGCATGGGCAATCAGCCCCAGCATTTT.

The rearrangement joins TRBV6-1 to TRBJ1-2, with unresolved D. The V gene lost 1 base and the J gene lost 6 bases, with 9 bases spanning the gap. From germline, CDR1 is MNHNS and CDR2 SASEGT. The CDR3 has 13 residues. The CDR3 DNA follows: TGTGCCAGCAGTGAAGTCCAGGAAAATGGCTACACCTTC. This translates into CASSEVQENGYTF.

CDR3 sequence (DNA): TGTGCCAGCAGTTTCTCCAGCGGGAGGCCGAGAACCGGGGAGCTGTTTTTT. It encodes CASSFSSGRPRTGELFF. This chain uses TRBV28 with TRBJ2-2; 9 nucleotides align to TRBD2. V dropped 3 bases and J dropped 5; count of bases not matched to a gene: 10. CDR3 size: 17 residues. Germline CDR1 reads MDHEN; CDR2 reads SYDVKM.